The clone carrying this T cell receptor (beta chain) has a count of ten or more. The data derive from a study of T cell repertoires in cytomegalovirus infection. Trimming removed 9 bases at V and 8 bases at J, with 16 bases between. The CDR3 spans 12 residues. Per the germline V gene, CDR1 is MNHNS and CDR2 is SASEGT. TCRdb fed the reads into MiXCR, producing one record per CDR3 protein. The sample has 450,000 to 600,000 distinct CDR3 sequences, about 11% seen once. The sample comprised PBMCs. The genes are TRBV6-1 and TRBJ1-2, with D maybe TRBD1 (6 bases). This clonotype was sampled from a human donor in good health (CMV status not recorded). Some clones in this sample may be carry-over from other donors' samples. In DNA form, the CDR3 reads TGTGCCAGTCAAAAGGGGGTTGGCGGCTACACCTTC. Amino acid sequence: CASQKGVGGYTF.